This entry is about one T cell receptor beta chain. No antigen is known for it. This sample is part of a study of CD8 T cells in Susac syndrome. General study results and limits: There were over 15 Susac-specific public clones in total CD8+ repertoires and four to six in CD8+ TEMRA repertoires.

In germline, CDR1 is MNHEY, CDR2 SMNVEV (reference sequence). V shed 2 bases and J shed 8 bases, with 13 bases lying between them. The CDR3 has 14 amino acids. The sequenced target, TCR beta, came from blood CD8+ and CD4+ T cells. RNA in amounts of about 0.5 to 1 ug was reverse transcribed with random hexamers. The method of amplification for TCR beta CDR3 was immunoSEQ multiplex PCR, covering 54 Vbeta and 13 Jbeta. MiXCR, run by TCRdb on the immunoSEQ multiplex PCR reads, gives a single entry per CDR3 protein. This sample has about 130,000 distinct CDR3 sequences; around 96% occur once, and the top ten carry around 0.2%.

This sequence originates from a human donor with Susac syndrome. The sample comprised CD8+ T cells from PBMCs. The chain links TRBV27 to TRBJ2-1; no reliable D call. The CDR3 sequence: CASSLNGIGDEQFF. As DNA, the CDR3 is TGTGCCAGCAGTTTAAACGGTATTGGGGATGAGCAGTTCTTC.